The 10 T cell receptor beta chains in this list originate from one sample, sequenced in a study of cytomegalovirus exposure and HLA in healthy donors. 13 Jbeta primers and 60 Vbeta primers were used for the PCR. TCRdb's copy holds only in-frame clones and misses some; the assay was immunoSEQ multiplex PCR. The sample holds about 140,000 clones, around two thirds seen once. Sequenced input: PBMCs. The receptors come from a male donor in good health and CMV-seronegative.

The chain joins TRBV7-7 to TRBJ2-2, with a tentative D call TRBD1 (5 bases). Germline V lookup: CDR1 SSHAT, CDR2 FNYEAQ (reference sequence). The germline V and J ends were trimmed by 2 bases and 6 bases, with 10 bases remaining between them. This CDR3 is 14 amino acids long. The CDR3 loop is CASSLREGAGELFF. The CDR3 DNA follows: TGTGCCAGCAGCTTAAGGGAAGGGGCCGGGGAGCTGTTTTTT.

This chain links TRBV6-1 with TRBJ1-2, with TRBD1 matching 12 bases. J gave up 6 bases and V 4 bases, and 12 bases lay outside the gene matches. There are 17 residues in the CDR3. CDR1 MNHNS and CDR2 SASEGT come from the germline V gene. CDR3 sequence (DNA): TGTGCCAGCAGTGTCCCGGGACAGGGGGCTGGTAGGAATGGCTACACCTTC. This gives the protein CASSVPGQGAGRNGYTF.

This CDR3 reads CASSYSYYRGSTSQYF. The CDR3 coding sequence is TGTGCCAGCAGTTACTCTTACTATAGGGGGAGTACGAGCCAGTACTTC. The rearrangement uses TRBV6-5 and TRBJ2-5, with a weak D call TRBD1 (6 bases). Trimming took off 0 bases at V and 10 bases at J, with 21 bases between the two ends. The V gene's germline CDR1 is MNHEY and CDR2 SVGAGI. The CDR3 runs to 16 residues.

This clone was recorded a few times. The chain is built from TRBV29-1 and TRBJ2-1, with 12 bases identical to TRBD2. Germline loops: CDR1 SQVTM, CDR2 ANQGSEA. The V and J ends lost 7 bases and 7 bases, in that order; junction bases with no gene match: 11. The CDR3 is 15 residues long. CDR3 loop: CSAGLAGLARNEQFF. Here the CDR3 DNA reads TGCAGCGCCGGACTAGCGGGGCTTGCTCGAAATGAGCAGTTCTTC.

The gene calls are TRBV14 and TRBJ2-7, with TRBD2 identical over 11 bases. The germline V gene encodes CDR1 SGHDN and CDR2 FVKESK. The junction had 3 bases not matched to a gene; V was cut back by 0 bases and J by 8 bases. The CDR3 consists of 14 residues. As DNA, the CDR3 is TGTGCCAGCAGCCAAGAGGGACTAGCGGCTAAGCAGTACTTC. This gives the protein CASSQEGLAAKQYF.

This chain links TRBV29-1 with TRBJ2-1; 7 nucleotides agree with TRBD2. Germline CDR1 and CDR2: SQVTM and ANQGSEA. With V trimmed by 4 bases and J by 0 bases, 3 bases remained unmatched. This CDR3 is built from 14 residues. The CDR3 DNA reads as TGCAGCGTTGTAGCGGGCGTCTCCTACAATGAGCAGTTCTTC. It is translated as CSVVAGVSYNEQFF.

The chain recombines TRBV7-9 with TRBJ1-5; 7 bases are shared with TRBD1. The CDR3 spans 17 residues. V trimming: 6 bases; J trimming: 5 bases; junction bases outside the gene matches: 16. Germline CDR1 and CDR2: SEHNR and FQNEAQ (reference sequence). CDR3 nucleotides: TGTGCCAGCAGTCCACATACCCGGGACAGAAAAGATCAGCCCCAGCATTTT. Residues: CASSPHTRDRKDQPQHF.

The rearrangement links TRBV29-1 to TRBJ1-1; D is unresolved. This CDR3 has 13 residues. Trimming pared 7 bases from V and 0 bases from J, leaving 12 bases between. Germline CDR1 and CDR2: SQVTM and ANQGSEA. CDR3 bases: TGCAGCGGCCTAGACCGAATGAACACTGAAGCTTTCTTT. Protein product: CSGLDRMNTEAFF.

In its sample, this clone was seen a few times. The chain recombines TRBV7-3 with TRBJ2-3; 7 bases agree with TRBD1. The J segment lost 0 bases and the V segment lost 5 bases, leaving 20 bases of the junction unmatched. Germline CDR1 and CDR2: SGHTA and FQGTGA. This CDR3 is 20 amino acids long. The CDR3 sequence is CASSLIGRTGVGASTDTQYF. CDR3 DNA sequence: TGTGCCAGCAGCCTAATTGGGCGAACAGGGGTAGGGGCTAGCACAGATACGCAGTATTTT.

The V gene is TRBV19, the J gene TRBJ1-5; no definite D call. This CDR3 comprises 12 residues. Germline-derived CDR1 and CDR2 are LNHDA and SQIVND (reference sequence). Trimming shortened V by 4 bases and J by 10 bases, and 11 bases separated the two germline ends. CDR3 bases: TGTGCCAGTAGTACGGTACGAGGACCCCAGCATTTT. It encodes CASSTVRGPQHF.